Listed below are T cell receptor beta chains from one sample, sequenced in a study of T cell changes during pregnancy in multiple sclerosis. Generated by immunoSEQ multiplex PCR, the TCRdb table keeps only in-frame clones and is missing some. The profile shows 100,000 or so clones, 90% to 95% of them singletons. This sample comprised peripheral blood, obtained in the third trimester of pregnancy. The origin of the receptors is a female donor with multiple sclerosis, enrolled in a pregnancy study. CDR3s include the opening cysteine and the closing phenylalanine or tryptophan. D genes are given only for firm matches. Clone size appears in some rows only: once, few, many, or a class for an expanded clone.

V gene: TRBV19
D gene: -
clone size: -
J gene: TRBJ2-5
CDR3 DNA: TGTGCCAGTAGCATGTTTCAGGGGAGGGAGGAGACCCAGTACTTC
CDR3 protein: CASSMFQGREETQYF

V gene: TRBV9
D gene: TRBD2
clone size: -
J gene: TRBJ2-1
CDR3 DNA: TGTGCCAGCAGCGTAGTCGGGACTAGCCCTTACAATGAGCAGTTCTTC
CDR3 protein: CASSVVGTSPYNEQFF

V gene: TRBV28
D gene: TRBD1
clone size: -
J gene: TRBJ1-3
CDR3 DNA: TGTGCCAGCAGCTCAACAGGGGGCTACGGAAACACCATATATTTT
CDR3 protein: CASSSTGGYGNTIYF

V gene: TRBV28
D gene: TRBD1
clone size: -
J gene: TRBJ2-5
CDR3 DNA: TGTGCCAGCAGTCCCCCGGGACAGGGGATGTCAGAGACCCAGTACTTC
CDR3 protein: CASSPPGQGMSETQYF

V gene: TRBV27
D gene: TRBD2
clone size: -
J gene: TRBJ2-5
CDR3 DNA: TGTGCCAGCAGTTTAAGTAGCGGGACCAGTGAGACCCAGTACTTC
CDR3 protein: CASSLSSGTSETQYF

V gene: TRBV19
D gene: -
clone size: -
J gene: TRBJ2-2
CDR3 DNA: TGTGCCAGTAGTATCAGCGGCCAGACGAACACCGGGGAGCTGTTTTTT
CDR3 protein: CASSISGQTNTGELFF

V gene: TRBV9
D gene: -
clone size: -
J gene: TRBJ1-4
CDR3 DNA: TGTGCCAGCAGCGTAGAGGGAGGGCCAGCTAATGAAAAACTGTTTTTT
CDR3 protein: CASSVEGGPANEKLFF

V gene: TRBV5-1
D gene: -
clone size: -
J gene: TRBJ1-1
CDR3 DNA: TGCGCCAGCAGCTTGGCCGTAGGGAGAGCGGGCACTGAAGCTTTCTTT
CDR3 protein: CASSLAVGRAGTEAFF

V gene: TRBV28
D gene: TRBD1
clone size: once
J gene: TRBJ1-2
CDR3 DNA: TGTGCCAGCAGCCTAGGACAGGGTTTATACTATGGCTACACCTTC
CDR3 protein: CASSLGQGLYYGYTF

V gene: TRBV18
D gene: -
clone size: -
J gene: TRBJ2-7
CDR3 DNA: TGTGCCAGCTCACCACCGGGTGCATTAAGCGCCTACGAGCAGTACTTC
CDR3 protein: CASSPPGALSAYEQYF

V gene: TRBV19
D gene: TRBD1
clone size: -
J gene: TRBJ2-7
CDR3 DNA: TGTGCCAGTAGTCTGACAGGGGAACCCTACGAGCAGTACTTC
CDR3 protein: CASSLTGEPYEQYF

V gene: TRBV7-2
D gene: TRBD2
clone size: -
J gene: TRBJ2-5
CDR3 DNA: TGTGCCAGCAGCTTACCCTTGGGACTAGCGGGAATAGAGACCCAGTACTTC
CDR3 protein: CASSLPLGLAGIETQYF

V gene: TRBV7-9
D gene: TRBD1
clone size: -
J gene: TRBJ2-4
CDR3 DNA: TGTGCCAGCAGCCCCCGGGACAGGGTTGAAAACATTCAGTACTTC
CDR3 protein: CASSPRDRVENIQYF

V gene: TRBV30
D gene: -
clone size: few
J gene: TRBJ2-7
CDR3 DNA: TGTGCCTGGAGTGCTACAGGGAGCCGCCGTTACGAGCAGTACTTC
CDR3 protein: CAWSATGSRRYEQYF

V gene: TRBV6-7
D gene: -
clone size: -
J gene: TRBJ2-1
CDR3 DNA: TGTGCCAGCAGTTACTCTGCGGTTGAGCAGTTCTTC
CDR3 protein: CASSYSAVEQFF

V gene: TRBV4-1
D gene: -
clone size: -
J gene: TRBJ2-1
CDR3 DNA: TGCGCCAGCAGCCCCCCCGGGACACTGGGAAATGAGCAGTTCTTC
CDR3 protein: CASSPPGTLGNEQFF

V gene: TRBV7-7
D gene: -
clone size: -
J gene: TRBJ2-2
CDR3 DNA: TGTGCTAGCAGCTTAGAGGCGGCGTTCACCGGGGAGCTGTTTTTT
CDR3 protein: CASSLEAAFTGELFF

V gene: TRBV28
D gene: -
clone size: -
J gene: TRBJ1-3
CDR3 DNA: TGTGCCAGCAGTTTCGGCCAGGTGTCCTCTGGAAACACCATATATTTT
CDR3 protein: CASSFGQVSSGNTIYF

V gene: TRBV19
D gene: -
clone size: few
J gene: TRBJ2-3
CDR3 DNA: TGTGCCAGTAGAGGACTACCGCGAGATACGCAGTATTTT
CDR3 protein: CASRGLPRDTQYF

V gene: TRBV9
D gene: -
clone size: -
J gene: TRBJ2-5
CDR3 DNA: TGTGCCAGCAGCGTAGTGAGGCCCACCTACCAAGAGACCCAGTACTTC
CDR3 protein: CASSVVRPTYQETQYF

V gene: TRBV6-5
D gene: TRBD1
clone size: -
J gene: TRBJ2-7
CDR3 DNA: TGTGCCAGCAGTTACTCGGGGACAGGGGGCGAGGAGCAGTACTTC
CDR3 protein: CASSYSGTGGEEQYF

V gene: TRBV6-5
D gene: -
clone size: -
J gene: TRBJ2-7
CDR3 DNA: TGTGCCAGCAGTTGGAGGGACTGGCCAGCCTACGAGCAGTACTTC
CDR3 protein: CASSWRDWPAYEQYF

V gene: TRBV7-6
D gene: TRBD2
clone size: once
J gene: TRBJ2-7
CDR3 DNA: TGTGCCAGCAGCCCAAGAGGTGGGACTAGCGGGAGAGGGTACGAGCAGTACTTC
CDR3 protein: CASSPRGGTSGRGYEQYF

V gene: TRBV30
D gene: TRBD1
clone size: -
J gene: TRBJ2-1
CDR3 DNA: TGTGCCTGGGGACAGGGTGCTTACAATGAGCAGTTCTTC
CDR3 protein: CAWGQGAYNEQFF

V gene: TRBV11-2
D gene: TRBD2
clone size: -
J gene: TRBJ2-7
CDR3 DNA: TGTGCCAGCAGCTTCAGCGGGAGGGGGTACGAGCAGTACTTC
CDR3 protein: CASSFSGRGYEQYF

V gene: TRBV21-1
D gene: -
clone size: -
J gene: TRBJ1-2
CDR3 DNA: TGTGCCAGCAGCATAGGGACAGGGTTGGATGGCTACACCTTC
CDR3 protein: CASSIGTGLDGYTF

V gene: TRBV5-8
D gene: -
clone size: once
J gene: TRBJ1-1
CDR3 DNA: TGTGCCAGCAGCTTGTTTTCAGGCCAGAGTGCGAACACTGAAGCTTTCTTT
CDR3 protein: CASSLFSGQSANTEAFF

V gene: TRBV11-1
D gene: -
clone size: once
J gene: TRBJ2-7
CDR3 DNA: TGTGCCAGCAGCTTAGACGGTCTCGGGCAGTACTTC
CDR3 protein: CASSLDGLGQYF

V gene: TRBV6-5
D gene: -
clone size: -
J gene: TRBJ1-1
CDR3 DNA: TGTGCCAGCAGTTACAGGGGGAGGAACACTGAAGCTTTCTTT
CDR3 protein: CASSYRGRNTEAFF

V gene: TRBV5-6
D gene: -
clone size: -
J gene: TRBJ1-6
CDR3 DNA: TGTGCCAGCAGCTTGGCCGGGGGGCTGGATTCACCCCTCCACTTT
CDR3 protein: CASSLAGGLDSPLHF

V gene: TRBV9
D gene: TRBD1
clone size: -
J gene: TRBJ2-7
CDR3 DNA: TGTGCCAGCAGCATGCGAACAGGGGGCGAGCAGTACTTC
CDR3 protein: CASSMRTGGEQYF

V gene: TRBV5-1
D gene: -
clone size: -
J gene: TRBJ2-3
CDR3 DNA: TGCGCCAGCAGCTTGGAGGCAGGGGGCACAGATACGCAGTATTTT
CDR3 protein: CASSLEAGGTDTQYF

V gene: TRBV6-1
D gene: -
clone size: -
J gene: TRBJ2-3
CDR3 DNA: TGTGCCAGCAGGCCCGGGACACAACTCAGGGATACGCAGTATTTT
CDR3 protein: CASRPGTQLRDTQYF

V gene: TRBV6-5
D gene: TRBD2
clone size: -
J gene: TRBJ2-7
CDR3 DNA: TGTGCCAGCAGGGGTAGCGGGAACGACGAGCAGTACTTC
CDR3 protein: CASRGSGNDEQYF

V gene: TRBV28
D gene: -
clone size: -
J gene: TRBJ2-3
CDR3 DNA: TGTGCCAGCAGCTCAGGGGTAGTGGATACGCAGTATTTT
CDR3 protein: CASSSGVVDTQYF

V gene: TRBV2
D gene: -
clone size: -
J gene: TRBJ2-1
CDR3 DNA: TGTGCCAGCAGCGTTAAGACCGCGGGGCTCTTC
CDR3 protein: CASSVKTAGLF

V gene: TRBV19
D gene: -
clone size: -
J gene: TRBJ1-1
CDR3 DNA: TGTGCCAGTAGTATTCGGGCAGGGCTGGACACTGAAGCTTTCTTT
CDR3 protein: CASSIRAGLDTEAFF

V gene: TRBV14
D gene: -
clone size: -
J gene: TRBJ1-1
CDR3 DNA: TGTGCCAGCAGCCAAGTCGGTCCAACCTTTGGGCACACTGAAGCTTTCTTT
CDR3 protein: CASSQVGPTFGHTEAFF

V gene: TRBV9
D gene: -
clone size: -
J gene: TRBJ2-2
CDR3 DNA: TGTGCCAGCAGCGTTGGATCGACAGTCTCGACCGGGGAGCTGTTTTTT
CDR3 protein: CASSVGSTVSTGELFF

V gene: TRBV5-5
D gene: -
clone size: -
J gene: TRBJ2-3
CDR3 DNA: TGTGCCAGCAGCCTAAGGGGGGGGATCACAGATACGCAGTATTTT
CDR3 protein: CASSLRGGITDTQYF

V gene: TRBV5-4
D gene: TRBD1
clone size: -
J gene: TRBJ2-1
CDR3 DNA: TGTGCCAGCAGCTTGGAACAGGGGGCAGGCAATGAGCAGTTCTTC
CDR3 protein: CASSLEQGAGNEQFF

V gene: TRBV27
D gene: -
clone size: -
J gene: TRBJ1-2
CDR3 DNA: TGTGCCAGCAGTCCAACCCCTGGGGCTTACTATGGCTACACCTTC
CDR3 protein: CASSPTPGAYYGYTF

V gene: TRBV28
D gene: -
clone size: -
J gene: TRBJ1-2
CDR3 DNA: TGTGCCAGCAGTGTATCAGGGGTAGGGGTTTATGGCTACACCTTC
CDR3 protein: CASSVSGVGVYGYTF

V gene: TRBV25-1
D gene: -
clone size: -
J gene: TRBJ1-1
CDR3 DNA: TGTGCCAGCAGGGTCCAGGGGATCACTGAAGCTTTCTTT
CDR3 protein: CASRVQGITEAFF

V gene: TRBV5-1
D gene: TRBD1
clone size: once
J gene: TRBJ2-1
CDR3 DNA: TGCGCCAGCAGCACTTCGACGGGGACAGGGGCGTTCTTC
CDR3 protein: CASSTSTGTGAFF

V gene: TRBV2
D gene: -
clone size: -
J gene: TRBJ2-1
CDR3 DNA: TGTGCCAGCAGTCTAGTCGGTGAGCAGTTCTTC
CDR3 protein: CASSLVGEQFF